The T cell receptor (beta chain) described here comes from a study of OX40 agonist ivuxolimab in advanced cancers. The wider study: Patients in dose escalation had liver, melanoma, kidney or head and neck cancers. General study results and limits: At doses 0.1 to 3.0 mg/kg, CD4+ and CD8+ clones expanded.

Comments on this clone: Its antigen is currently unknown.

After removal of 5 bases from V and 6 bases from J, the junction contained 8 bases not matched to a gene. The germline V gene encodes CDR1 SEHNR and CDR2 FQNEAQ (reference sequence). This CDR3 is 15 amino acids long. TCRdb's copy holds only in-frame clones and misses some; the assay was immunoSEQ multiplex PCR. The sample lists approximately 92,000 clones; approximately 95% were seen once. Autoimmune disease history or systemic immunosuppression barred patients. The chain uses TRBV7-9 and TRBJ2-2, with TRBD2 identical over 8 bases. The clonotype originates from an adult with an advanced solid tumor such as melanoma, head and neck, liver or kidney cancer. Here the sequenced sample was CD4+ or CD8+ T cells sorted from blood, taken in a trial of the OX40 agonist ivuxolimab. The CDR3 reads CASSQPGGAPGELFF. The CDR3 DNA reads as TGTGCCAGCAGCCAACCCGGGGGGGCTCCCGGGGAGCTGTTTTTT.